The text below deals with one T cell receptor (beta chain). The antigen remains unidentified. Next came a second PCR, run for roughly 6 to 11 cycles, which used a sample-barcoded 5' primer along with a J-beta primer mix. TCRdb reprocessed the 5' RACE reads with MiXCR, giving one entry per CDR3 protein. In the table there are some 860,000 distinct CDR3 sequences, roughly 50% of which are singletons. The individuals who served as donors were healthy Caucasians living in Russia, aged roughly 6 to 95. The data derive from a study of blood T cells in healthy people across ages. Study-wide results and limits: Since the PBMCs were unsorted, naive and antigen-experienced cells could not be conclusively compared. A roughly linear fall in TCR beta diversity per million T cells was seen with increasing age. Changes seen in expanded clonotypes were possibly confounded by donor CMV status left unknown.

Per the germline V gene, CDR1 is SGDLS and CDR2 is YYNGEE. This CDR3 is 12 amino acids long. V was pared by 4 bases and J by 7 bases, with 12 bases between. The source of this sequence is a man aged 40-49 years in good health. Material: blood. The genes are TRBV9 and TRBJ2-7; D unclear. CDR3: CASSLEDNEQYF. CDR3 DNA sequence: TGTGCCAGCAGCTTAGAAGACAATGAGCAGTACTTC.